This is a list of T cell receptor beta chains from one sample in a study of Ad26.COV2.S vaccination and SARS-CoV-2 variants. Measured with immunoSEQ multiplex PCR; TCRdb has only the in-frame clones, and not every one. In the table there are about 350,000 clones, approximately 84% of which are singletons. The source was peripheral blood, collected in a trial of Ad26.COV2.S vaccine versus placebo. The receptor source for this set is a person aged 18-65 years who received the Ad26.COV2.S COVID-19 vaccine or a placebo. Each CDR3 is given with its conserved first and last residue. Each record gives: V gene, clone size, CDR3 protein. The size field is filled for only some rows; it gives once, few, many or a size class.

TRBV5-1	NA	CASAAANEQYF
TRBV19	few	CASTLEGQGVEKLFF
TRBV19	NA	CASSLGLVWDTDTQYF
TRBV7-8	NA	CASSLRRDKPYEQYF
TRBV10-1	few	CASSDDGSSYEQYF
TRBV5-1	NA	CASSLEGVSYEQYF
TRBV19	once	CASSVGPGYTF
TRBV12-3/TRBV12-4	NA	CASSIRDNSPLHF
TRBV9	NA	CASSAGGYSYNEQFF
TRBV27	NA	CASSSQGSTGELFF
TRBV11-3	few	CASSLGFGTDYEQYF
TRBV6-1	NA	CASSESGRTAALGPLHF
TRBV11-2	NA	CASSLGRQGYNEQFF
TRBV19	NA	CASSHPIGSTPEAFF
TRBV10-2	NA	CASLMVPREQYF
TRBV7-2	NA	CASSLPLALGPDDYGYTF
TRBV3-1/TRBV3-2	NA	CASSPGTGDETQYF
TRBV15	NA	CATSRANAGGDTDTQYF
TRBV7-2	few	CASSEGLAGGRYNEQFF
TRBV14	NA	CASSPPLSGIRDTQYF
TRBV20-1	NA	CSARASTEAFF
TRBV5-4	once	CASSPREGTNYGYTF
TRBV10-2	NA	CASSDRLAGVQRNEQFF
TRBV2	NA	CASSDGRARGYTF
TRBV3-1/TRBV3-2	NA	CASSQEVLAVEQYF
TRBV20-1	NA	CSASEGGSYEQYF
TRBV2	NA	CASGTRINSPLHF
TRBV10-2	few	CASSESRAGELFF
TRBV19	NA	CASSTSGTGLHEQYF
TRBV19	NA	CASSTQGGSYNEQFF
TRBV3-1/TRBV3-2	NA	CASSSGGETQYF
TRBV7-6	once	CASSLGAKNIQYF